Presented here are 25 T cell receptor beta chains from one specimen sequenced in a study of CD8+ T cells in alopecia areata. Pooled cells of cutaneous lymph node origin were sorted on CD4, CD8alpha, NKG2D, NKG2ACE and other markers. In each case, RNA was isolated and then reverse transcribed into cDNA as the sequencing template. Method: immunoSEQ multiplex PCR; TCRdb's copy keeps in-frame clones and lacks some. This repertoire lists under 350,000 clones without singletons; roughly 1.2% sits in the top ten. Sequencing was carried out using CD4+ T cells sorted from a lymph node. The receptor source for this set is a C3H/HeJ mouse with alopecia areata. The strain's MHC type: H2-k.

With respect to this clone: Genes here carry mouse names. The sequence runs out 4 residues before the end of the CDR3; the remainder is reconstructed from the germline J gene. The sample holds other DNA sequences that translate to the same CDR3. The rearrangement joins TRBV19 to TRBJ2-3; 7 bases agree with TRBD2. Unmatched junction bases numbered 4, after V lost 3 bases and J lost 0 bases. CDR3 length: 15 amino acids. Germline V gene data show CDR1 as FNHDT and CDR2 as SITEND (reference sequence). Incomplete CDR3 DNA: TGTGCCAGCAGTAAGACTGGGACTAGTGCAGAA. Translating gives CASSKTGTSAE. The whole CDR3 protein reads CASSKTGTSAETLYF. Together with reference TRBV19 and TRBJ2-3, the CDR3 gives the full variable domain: GGIITQTPKFLIGQEGQKLTLKCQQNFNHDTMYWYRQDSGKGLRLIYYSITENDLQKGDLSEGYDASREKKSSFSLTVTSAQKNEMAVFLCASSKTGTSAETLYFGSGTRLTVL.

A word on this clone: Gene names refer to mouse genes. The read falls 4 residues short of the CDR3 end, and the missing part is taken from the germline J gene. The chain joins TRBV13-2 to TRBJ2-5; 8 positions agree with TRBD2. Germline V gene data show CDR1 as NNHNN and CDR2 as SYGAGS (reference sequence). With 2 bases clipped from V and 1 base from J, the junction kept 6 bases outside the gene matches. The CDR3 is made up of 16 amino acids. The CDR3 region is CASGEEGGRDQDTQYF. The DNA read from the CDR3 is TGTGCCAGCGGTGAGGAGGGGGGGCGCGACCAAGAC.

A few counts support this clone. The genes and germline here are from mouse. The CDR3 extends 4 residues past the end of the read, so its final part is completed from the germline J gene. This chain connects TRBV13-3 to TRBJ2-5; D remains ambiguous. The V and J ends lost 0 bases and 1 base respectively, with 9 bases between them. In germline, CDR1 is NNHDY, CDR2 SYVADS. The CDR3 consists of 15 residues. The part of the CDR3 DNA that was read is TGTGCCAGCAGTGATGGAGGGTTGGACCAAGAC. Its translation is CASSDGGLDQD. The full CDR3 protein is CASSDGGLDQDTQYF.

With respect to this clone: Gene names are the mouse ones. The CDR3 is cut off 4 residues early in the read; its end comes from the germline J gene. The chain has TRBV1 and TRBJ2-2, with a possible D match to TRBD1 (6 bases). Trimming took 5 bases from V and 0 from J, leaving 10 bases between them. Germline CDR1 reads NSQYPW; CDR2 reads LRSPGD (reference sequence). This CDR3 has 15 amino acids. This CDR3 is CTCSPGQTNTGQLYF. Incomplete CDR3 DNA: TGCACCTGCAGTCCGGGACAAACAAACACCGGG.

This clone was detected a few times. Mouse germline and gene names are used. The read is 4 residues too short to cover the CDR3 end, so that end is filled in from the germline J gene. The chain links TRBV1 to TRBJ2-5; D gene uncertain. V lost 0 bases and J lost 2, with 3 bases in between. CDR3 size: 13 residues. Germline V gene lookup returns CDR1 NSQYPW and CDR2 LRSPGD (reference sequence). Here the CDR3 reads CTCSAEGQDTQYF. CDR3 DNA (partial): TGCACCTGCAGTGCAGAAGGCCAAGAC.

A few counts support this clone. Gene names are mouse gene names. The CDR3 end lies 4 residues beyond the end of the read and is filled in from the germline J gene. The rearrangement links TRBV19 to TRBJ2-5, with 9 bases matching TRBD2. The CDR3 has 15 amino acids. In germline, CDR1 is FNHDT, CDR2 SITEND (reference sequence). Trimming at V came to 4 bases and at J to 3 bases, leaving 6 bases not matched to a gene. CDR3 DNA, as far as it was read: TGTGCCAGCAGTCCGACTGGGGGAGTTCAAGAC. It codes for CASSPTGGVQD. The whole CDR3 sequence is CASSPTGGVQDTQYF.

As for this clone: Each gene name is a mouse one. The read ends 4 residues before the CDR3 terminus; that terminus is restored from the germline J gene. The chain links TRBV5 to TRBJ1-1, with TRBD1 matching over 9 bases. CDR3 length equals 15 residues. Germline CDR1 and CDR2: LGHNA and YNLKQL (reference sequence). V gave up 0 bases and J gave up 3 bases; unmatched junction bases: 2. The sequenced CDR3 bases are TGTGCCAGCAGCCAAGACCGGGACAGGGACACA. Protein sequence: CASSQDRDRDT. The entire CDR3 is CASSQDRDRDTEVFF.

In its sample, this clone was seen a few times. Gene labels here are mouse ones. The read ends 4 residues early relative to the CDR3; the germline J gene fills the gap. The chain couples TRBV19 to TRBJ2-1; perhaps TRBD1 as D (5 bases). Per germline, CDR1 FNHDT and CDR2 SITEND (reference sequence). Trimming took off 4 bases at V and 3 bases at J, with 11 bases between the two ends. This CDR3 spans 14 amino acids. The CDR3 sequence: CASSPPTAYAEQFF. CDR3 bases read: TGTGCCAGCAGTCCCCCGACAGCCTATGCT.

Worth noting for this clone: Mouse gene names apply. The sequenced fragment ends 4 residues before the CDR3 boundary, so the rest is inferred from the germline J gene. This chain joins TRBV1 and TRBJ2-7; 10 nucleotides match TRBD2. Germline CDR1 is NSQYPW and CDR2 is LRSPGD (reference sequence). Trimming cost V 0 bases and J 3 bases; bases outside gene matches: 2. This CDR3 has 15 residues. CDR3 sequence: CTCSAETGGVYEQYF. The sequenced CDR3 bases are TGCACCTGCAGTGCAGAAACTGGGGGGGTCTAT.

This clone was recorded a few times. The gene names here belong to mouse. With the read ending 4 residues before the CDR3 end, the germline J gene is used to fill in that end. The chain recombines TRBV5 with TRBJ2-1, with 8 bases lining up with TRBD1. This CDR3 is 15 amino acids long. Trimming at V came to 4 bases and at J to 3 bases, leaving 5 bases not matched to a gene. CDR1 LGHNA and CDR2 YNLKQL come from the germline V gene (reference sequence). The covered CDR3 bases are TGTGCCAGCAGCCCCTCAGGGGGCTTCTATGCT. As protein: CASSPSGGFYA. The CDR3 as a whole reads CASSPSGGFYAEQFF.

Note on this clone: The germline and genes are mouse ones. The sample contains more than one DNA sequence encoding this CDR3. The CDR3 DNA, read in part, is TGTGCCAGCAGTGCGCAGGGTGCAGAA. Its protein is CASSAQGAE. The whole CDR3 is CASSAQGAETLYF. The rearrangement links TRBV13-3 to TRBJ2-3; D uncertain. Read coverage stops 4 residues before the CDR3 terminus; the germline J gene supplies the remainder. Germline values: CDR1 NNHDY, CDR2 SYVADS. This CDR3 has 13 amino acids. The V and J ends lost 3 bases and 1 base respectively, with 6 bases between them.

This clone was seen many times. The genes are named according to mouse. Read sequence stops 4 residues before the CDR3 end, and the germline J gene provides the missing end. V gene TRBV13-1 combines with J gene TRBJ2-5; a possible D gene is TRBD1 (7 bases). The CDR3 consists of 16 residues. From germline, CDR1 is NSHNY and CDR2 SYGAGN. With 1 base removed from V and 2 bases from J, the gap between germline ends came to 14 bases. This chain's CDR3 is CASSDRRGRLQDTQYF. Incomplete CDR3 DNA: TGTGCCAGCAGTGATCGGAGGGGGCGCCTCCAAGAC.

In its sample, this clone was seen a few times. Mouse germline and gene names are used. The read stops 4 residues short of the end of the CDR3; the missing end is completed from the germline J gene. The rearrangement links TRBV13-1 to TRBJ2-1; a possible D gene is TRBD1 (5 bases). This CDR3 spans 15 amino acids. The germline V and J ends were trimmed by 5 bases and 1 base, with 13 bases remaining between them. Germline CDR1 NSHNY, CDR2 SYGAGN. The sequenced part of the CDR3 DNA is TGTGCCAGCAGCCCCATTCGGACAAACTATGCT. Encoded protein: CASSPIRTNYA. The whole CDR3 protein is CASSPIRTNYAEQFF.

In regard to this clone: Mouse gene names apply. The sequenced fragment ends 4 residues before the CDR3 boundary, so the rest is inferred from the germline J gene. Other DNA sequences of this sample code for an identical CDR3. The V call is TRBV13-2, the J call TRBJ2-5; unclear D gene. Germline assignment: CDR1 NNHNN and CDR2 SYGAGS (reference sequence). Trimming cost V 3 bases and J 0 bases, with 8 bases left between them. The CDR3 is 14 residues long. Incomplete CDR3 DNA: TGTGCCAGCGGTGGTGACATTAACCAAGAC. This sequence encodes CASGGDINQD. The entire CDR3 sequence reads CASGGDINQDTQYF.

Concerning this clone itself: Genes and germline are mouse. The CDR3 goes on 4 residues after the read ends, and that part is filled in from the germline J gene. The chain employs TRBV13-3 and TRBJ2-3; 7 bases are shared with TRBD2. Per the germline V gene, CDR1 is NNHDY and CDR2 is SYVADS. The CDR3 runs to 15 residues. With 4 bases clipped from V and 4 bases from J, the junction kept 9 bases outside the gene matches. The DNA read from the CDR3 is TGTGCCAGCAGTTATCTGGGGGACGGGTCAGAA. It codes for CASSYLGDGSE. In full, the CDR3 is CASSYLGDGSETLYF.

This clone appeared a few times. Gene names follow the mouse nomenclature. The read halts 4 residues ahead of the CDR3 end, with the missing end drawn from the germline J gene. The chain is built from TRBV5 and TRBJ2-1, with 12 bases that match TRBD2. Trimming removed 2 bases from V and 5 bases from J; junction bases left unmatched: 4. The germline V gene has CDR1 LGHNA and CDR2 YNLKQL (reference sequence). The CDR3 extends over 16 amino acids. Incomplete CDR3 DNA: TGTGCCAGCAGCCAACTGACTGGGGGGGCCGATGCT. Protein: CASSQLTGGADA. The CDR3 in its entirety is CASSQLTGGADAEQFF.

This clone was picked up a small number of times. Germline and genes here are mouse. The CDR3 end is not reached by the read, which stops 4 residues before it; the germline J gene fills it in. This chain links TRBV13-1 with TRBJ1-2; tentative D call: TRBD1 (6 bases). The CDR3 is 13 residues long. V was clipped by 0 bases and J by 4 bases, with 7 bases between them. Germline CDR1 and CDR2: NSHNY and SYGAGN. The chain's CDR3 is CASSDGGGSDYTF. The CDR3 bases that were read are TGTGCCAGCAGTGATGGAGGGGGCTCC.

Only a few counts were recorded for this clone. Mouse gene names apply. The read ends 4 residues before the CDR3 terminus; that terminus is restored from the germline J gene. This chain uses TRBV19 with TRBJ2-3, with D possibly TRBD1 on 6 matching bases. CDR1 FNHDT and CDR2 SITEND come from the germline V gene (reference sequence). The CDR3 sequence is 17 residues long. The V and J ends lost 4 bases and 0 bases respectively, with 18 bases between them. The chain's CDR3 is CASSSQRDKTSAETLYF. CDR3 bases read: TGTGCCAGCAGTTCGCAGCGGGACAAAACTAGTGCAGAA.

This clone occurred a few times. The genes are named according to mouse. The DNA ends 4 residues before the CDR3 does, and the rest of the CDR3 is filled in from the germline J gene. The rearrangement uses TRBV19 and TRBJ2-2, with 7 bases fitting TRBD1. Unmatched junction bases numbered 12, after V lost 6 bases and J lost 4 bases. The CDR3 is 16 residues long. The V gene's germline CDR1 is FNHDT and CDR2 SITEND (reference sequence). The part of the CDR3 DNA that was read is TGTGCCAGCAAGATCCCCCGACAGGGCGGCACCGGG. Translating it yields CASKIPRQGGTG. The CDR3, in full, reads CASKIPRQGGTGQLYF.

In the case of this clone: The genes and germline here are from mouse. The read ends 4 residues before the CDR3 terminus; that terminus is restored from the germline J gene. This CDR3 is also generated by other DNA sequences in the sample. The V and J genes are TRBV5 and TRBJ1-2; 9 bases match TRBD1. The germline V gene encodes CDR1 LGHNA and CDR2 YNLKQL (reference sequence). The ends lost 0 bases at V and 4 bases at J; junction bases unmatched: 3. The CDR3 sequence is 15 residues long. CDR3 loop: CASSQDDRGGSDYTF. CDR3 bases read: TGTGCCAGCAGCCAAGATGACAGGGGGGGCTCC.

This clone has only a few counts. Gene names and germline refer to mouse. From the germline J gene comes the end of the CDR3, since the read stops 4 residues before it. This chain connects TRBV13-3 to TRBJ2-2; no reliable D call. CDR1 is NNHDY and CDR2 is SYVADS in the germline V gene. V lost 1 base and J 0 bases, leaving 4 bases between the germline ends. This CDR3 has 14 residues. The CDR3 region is CASSDLANTGQLYF. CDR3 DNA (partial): TGTGCCAGCAGTGATTTGGCAAACACCGGG.

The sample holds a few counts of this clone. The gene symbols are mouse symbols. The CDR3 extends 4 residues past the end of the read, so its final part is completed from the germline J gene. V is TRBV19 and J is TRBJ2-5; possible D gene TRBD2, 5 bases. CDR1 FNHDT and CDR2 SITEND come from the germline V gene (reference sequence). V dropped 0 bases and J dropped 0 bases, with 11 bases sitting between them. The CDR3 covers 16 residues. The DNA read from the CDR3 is TGTGCCAGCAGTATAGCTCCTGGGAATAACCAAGAC. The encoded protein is CASSIAPGNNQD. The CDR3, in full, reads CASSIAPGNNQDTQYF. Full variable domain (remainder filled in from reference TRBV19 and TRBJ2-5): GGIITQTPKFLIGQEGQKLTLKCQQNFNHDTMYWYRQDSGKGLRLIYYSITENDLQKGDLSEGYDASREKKSSFSLTVTSAQKNEMAVFLCASSIAPGNNQDTQYFGPGTRLLVL.

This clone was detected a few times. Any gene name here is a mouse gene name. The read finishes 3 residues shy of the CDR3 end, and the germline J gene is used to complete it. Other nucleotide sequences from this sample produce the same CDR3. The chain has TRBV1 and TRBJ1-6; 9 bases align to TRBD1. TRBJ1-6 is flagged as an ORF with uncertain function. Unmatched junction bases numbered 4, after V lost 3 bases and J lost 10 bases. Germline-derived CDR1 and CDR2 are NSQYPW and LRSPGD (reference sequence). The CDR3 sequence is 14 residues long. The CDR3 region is CTCSADRGGSPLYF. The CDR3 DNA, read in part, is TGCACCTGCAGTGCGGACAGGGGTGGGTCGCCC.

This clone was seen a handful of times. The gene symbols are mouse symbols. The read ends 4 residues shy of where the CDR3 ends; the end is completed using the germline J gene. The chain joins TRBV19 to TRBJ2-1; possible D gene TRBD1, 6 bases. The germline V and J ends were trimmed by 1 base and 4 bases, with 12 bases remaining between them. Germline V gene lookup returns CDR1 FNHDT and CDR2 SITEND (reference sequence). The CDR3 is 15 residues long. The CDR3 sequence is CASSIWDKKYAEQFF. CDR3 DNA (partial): TGTGCCAGCAGTATATGGGACAAAAAATATGCT. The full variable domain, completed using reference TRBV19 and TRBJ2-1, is GGIITQTPKFLIGQEGQKLTLKCQQNFNHDTMYWYRQDSGKGLRLIYYSITENDLQKGDLSEGYDASREKKSSFSLTVTSAQKNEMAVFLCASSIWDKKYAEQFFGPGTRLTVL.

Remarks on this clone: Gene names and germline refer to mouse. Incomplete CDR3 DNA: TGTGCCAGCAGTGATGCACCTGGGGTCTAT. Amino acid sequence: CASSDAPGVY. The complete CDR3 sequence is CASSDAPGVYEQYF. The chain couples TRBV13-1 to TRBJ2-7; possible D gene TRBD2, 6 bases. The read terminates 4 residues before the CDR3 end, so the remaining end is supplied by the germline J gene. The CDR3 loop spans 14 amino acids. Germline-derived CDR1 and CDR2 are NSHNY and SYGAGN. Trimming left V 0 bases short and J 3 bases short, with 10 bases between.